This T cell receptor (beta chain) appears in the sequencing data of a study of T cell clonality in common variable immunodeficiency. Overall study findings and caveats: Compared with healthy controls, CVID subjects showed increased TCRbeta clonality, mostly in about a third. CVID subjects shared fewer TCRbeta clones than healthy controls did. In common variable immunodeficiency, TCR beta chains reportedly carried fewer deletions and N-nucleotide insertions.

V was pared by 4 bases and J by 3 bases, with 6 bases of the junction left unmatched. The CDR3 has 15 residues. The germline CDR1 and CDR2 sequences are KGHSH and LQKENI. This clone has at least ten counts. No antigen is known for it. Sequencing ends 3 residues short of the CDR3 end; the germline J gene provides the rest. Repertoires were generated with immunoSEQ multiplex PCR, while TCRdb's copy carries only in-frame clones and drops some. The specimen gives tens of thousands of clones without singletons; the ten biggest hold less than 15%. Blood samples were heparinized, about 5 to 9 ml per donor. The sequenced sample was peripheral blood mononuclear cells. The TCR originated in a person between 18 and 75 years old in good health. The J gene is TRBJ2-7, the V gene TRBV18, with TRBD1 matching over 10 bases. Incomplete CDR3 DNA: TGTGCCAGCTCACAACCGGGACAGGGGTACTACGAG. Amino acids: CASSQPGQGYYE. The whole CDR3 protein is CASSQPGQGYYEQYF.